This T cell receptor beta chain derives from a study of CD4 T cells in relation to SARS-CoV-2 and coronaviruses. As for the study in general: Controls used an HIV-1 Nef peptide pool or no peptide.

A word on this clone: Its specificity is unknown.

General observations from the study: Monoreactive clones expanded significantly more to SARS-CoV-2 than crossreactive clones did.

The table came from immunoSEQ multiplex PCR; TCRdb's copy has only in-frame clones and leaves some out. The sample shows roughly 18,000 clones, about 80% of them seen only once. The unexposed donors gave CD4+ T cells in about 2010-2019, prior to COVID-19. The cells were cultured for approximately 10 days before CD4+ T cells were isolated. The receptor comes from a human donor in good health. Input material: CD4+ T cells from PBMCs, cultured in vitro.

CDR3 nucleotide sequence: TGTGCCAGCAAAAGAGGGACAGCTAATCAGCCCCAGCATTTT. As protein: CASKRGTANQPQHF. The rearrangement uses TRBV27 and TRBJ1-5; TRBD1 aligns across 7 bases. The trim removed 7 bases at V and 4 bases at J, leaving 7 bases unmatched. Germline lookup yields CDR1 MNHEY and CDR2 SMNVEV (reference sequence). There are 14 residues in the CDR3.